Shown below are 21 T cell receptor beta chains from a single sample sequenced in a study of T cell responses to AZD1222 COVID-19 vaccine. Clones were sequenced by immunoSEQ multiplex PCR, and TCRdb holds only the in-frame ones, with some missing. Of fewer than 90,000 clones listed, around 90% were seen once; the top ten hold roughly 12%. This specimen was peripheral blood, taken 28 days after the second AZD1222 dose. These receptors were obtained from an adult who received the AZD1222 COVID-19 vaccine.

As concerns this clone: One end of the junction varies from germline; a read error may be responsible. J is TRBJ1-4 and V is TRBV7-7; tentatively, D is TRBD1 (6 bases). The CDR3 runs 12 residues. Germline V gives CDR1 SSHAT, CDR2 FNYEAQ (reference sequence). The CDR3 nucleotides are TGTGCTAGCAGCTCCGAGGGGGGAGTACTGTTTTTT. This gives the protein CASSSEGGVLFF. Full variable domain (outside the CDR3, taken from reference TRBV7-7 and TRBJ1-4): GAGVSQSPRYKVTKRGQDVTLRCDPISSHATLYWYQQALGQGPEFLTYFNYEAQPDKSGLPSDRFSAERPEGSISTLTIQRTEQRDSAMYRCASSSEGGVLFFGSGTQLSVL.

The rearrangement links TRBV3-1 (or the pseudogene TRBV3-2) to TRBJ1-2; 7 positions match TRBD1. Germline V gene data show CDR1 as LGHDT and CDR2 as YNNKEL (reference sequence). The CDR3 has 15 residues. Germline trimming cut 4 bases from V and 6 bases from J; bases unmatched to any gene: 11. In DNA form, the CDR3 reads TGTGCCAGCAGCCTCGGACAGGCCACGGGACATGGCTACACCTTC. Translating gives CASSLGQATGHGYTF.

This sequence joins TRBV18 and TRBJ1-1; 9 positions match TRBD1. Trimming at V came to 6 bases and at J to 1 base, leaving 6 bases not matched to a gene. CDR1 is KGHSH and CDR2 is LQKENI in the germline V gene. CDR3 size: 15 residues. CDR3 loop: CASSLGTGKNTEAFF. CDR3 nucleotide sequence: TGTGCCAGCTCCCTAGGGACAGGGAAGAACACTGAAGCTTTCTTT.

This chain connects TRBV6-5 to TRBJ2-7, with 9 positions matching TRBD2. The V segment lost 6 bases and the J segment 4 bases; nucleotides outside the gene matches: 7. Germline V gives CDR1 MNHEY, CDR2 SVGAGI. This CDR3 has 14 amino acids. Here the CDR3 DNA reads TGTGCCAGCAGGCCCGGACTAGCGAGTTACGAGCAGTACTTC. As protein: CASRPGLASYEQYF.

J is TRBJ1-1 and V is TRBV6-5, with D perhaps TRBD1 (6 bases). In germline, CDR1 is MNHEY, CDR2 SVGAGI. The V and J ends lost 6 bases and 14 bases respectively, with 22 bases between them. The CDR3 is 13 amino acids. CDR3 region: CASRLTGAIGGFF. As DNA, the CDR3 is TGTGCCAGCAGGCTTACAGGCGCCATCGGGGGCTTCTTT.

V is TRBV20-1 and J is TRBJ2-1; tentative D call: TRBD1 (5 bases). The CDR3 is made up of 13 amino acids. The germline gives CDR1 DFQATT, CDR2 SNEGSKA (reference sequence). Deletions cut 3 bases from V and 8 bases from J, with 14 bases between. The CDR3 DNA reads as TGCAGTGCTAGTGTGACAGAACCCTATGAGCAGTTCTTC. It translates to CSASVTEPYEQFF.

The chain joins TRBV27 to TRBJ1-2; 7 bases map to TRBD1. V dropped 3 bases and J dropped 4; count of bases not matched to a gene: 5. CDR3 length: 14 residues. Per the germline V gene, CDR1 is MNHEY and CDR2 is SMNVEV (reference sequence). The CDR3 nucleotides are TGTGCCAGCAGTTTCAGGGGGTGGGTCTATGGCTACACCTTC. This gives the protein CASSFRGWVYGYTF.

The chain is built from TRBV7-2 and TRBJ2-7, with D maybe TRBD2 (5 bases). The CDR3 is made up of 14 amino acids. Germline CDR1 reads SGHTA; CDR2 reads FQGNSA. Trimming pared 2 bases from V and 4 bases from J, leaving 12 bases between. The DNA for the CDR3 is TGTGCCAGCAGCTTAACAGCACGGGGTTACGAGCAGTACTTC. Residues: CASSLTARGYEQYF.

The chain uses TRBV4-1 and TRBJ1-1; TRBD1 is a possible D gene (6 bases). Germline loops: CDR1 MGHRA, CDR2 YSYEKL. This CDR3 is 14 amino acids long. Trimming pared 2 bases from V and 7 bases from J, leaving 14 bases between. CDR3 residues: CASSQPQGSGEAFF. The CDR3 DNA reads as TGCGCCAGCAGCCAACCCCAGGGGAGCGGTGAAGCTTTCTTT.

This chain joins TRBV5-6 and TRBJ2-5, with TRBD2 identical over 12 bases. V trimming: 4 bases; J trimming: 4 bases; junction bases outside the gene matches: 2. Germline-derived CDR1 and CDR2 are SGHDT and YYEEEE. There are 14 residues in the CDR3. In DNA, the CDR3 is TGTGCCAGCAGCCTAGCGGGAGGGGGAGAGACCCAGTACTTC. Translating gives CASSLAGGGETQYF.

This clone was detected once. V and J are TRBV27 and TRBJ2-7; D ambiguous. Germline V gene data show CDR1 as MNHEY and CDR2 as SMNVEV (reference sequence). V lost 6 bases and J lost 2, with 17 bases in between. The CDR3 is made up of 15 amino acids. The CDR3 coding sequence is TGTGCCAGCAGCCAACGGAGAAGCTTTGCCTACGAGCAGTACTTC. Amino acids: CASSQRRSFAYEQYF.

The gene calls are TRBV30 and TRBJ2-1, with D possibly called TRBD1 or TRBD2 (5 bases each). Trimming stripped 4 bases from V and 9 bases from J, with 13 bases between. This CDR3 is built from 12 residues. CDR1 and CDR2 (germline): GTSNPN, SVGIG (reference sequence). CDR3 coding DNA: TGTGCCTGGACTGGGGACCCAGGTGAGCAGTTCTTC. Translated: CAWTGDPGEQFF.

The chain recombines TRBV21-1 with TRBJ2-7; the table's TRBD1 call for D was not verified on the DNA. TRBV21-1 is classified as a pseudogene. The CDR3 contains 15 residues. CDR3 nucleotides: TGTGCCAGCAGCCTCACCTGGGACAGGGTTAACGAGCAGTACTTC. This gives the protein CASSLTWDRVNEQYF.

The chain is built from TRBV2 and TRBJ1-1, with unresolved D. The CDR3 consists of 13 residues. Trimming took 5 bases from V and 2 from J, leaving 9 bases between them. Per the germline V gene, CDR1 is SNHLY and CDR2 is FYNNEI. The CDR3 nucleotides read TGTGCCAGCAGTCCGGGAACCAACACTGAAGCTTTCTTT. Translation gives CASSPGTNTEAFF. The entire variable domain, with the rest obtained from reference TRBV2 and TRBJ1-1, is as follows: EPEVTQTPSHQVTQMGQEVILRCVPISNHLYFYWYRQILGQKVEFLVSFYNNEISEKSEIFDDQFSVERPDGSNFTLKIRSTKLEDSAMYFCASSPGTNTEAFFGQGTRLTVV.

The chain employs TRBV7-8 and TRBJ2-7, with 7 bases fitting TRBD2. The CDR3 length is 15 residues. Germline V gene lookup returns CDR1 SGHVS and CDR2 FQNEAQ. J gave up 2 bases and V 4 bases, and 8 bases lay outside the gene matches. The CDR3 is CASSSAPGTTYEQYF. The CDR3 DNA is TGTGCCAGCAGCTCCGCACCTGGGACTACCTACGAGCAGTACTTC.

The chain uses TRBV19 and TRBJ1-2; unclear D gene. Germline V gene sequence: CDR1 LNHDA, CDR2 SQIVND (reference sequence). CDR3 size: 16 residues. The V end was cut by 2 bases, the J end by 4 bases, with 17 bases between. The CDR3 reads CASSITPGAPIYGYTF. CDR3 nucleotides: TGTGCCAGTAGTATAACTCCCGGAGCTCCAATCTATGGCTACACCTTC.

The chain uses TRBV19 and TRBJ1-2, with D possibly TRBD1 on 5 matching bases. In germline, CDR1 is LNHDA, CDR2 SQIVND (reference sequence). Trimming removed 5 bases at V and 0 bases at J, with 13 bases between. The length of the CDR3 is 15 residues. The CDR3 DNA follows: TGTGCCAGTAGTTCCCGACAGACTGCTAACTATGGCTACACCTTC. The encoded protein is CASSSRQTANYGYTF.

This clone was picked up one time. The CDR3, as DNA: TGTGCCTGGAGTGTATACGGGGATGGCGGCTACACCTTC. Translation gives CAWSVYGDGGYTF. The rearrangement uses TRBV30 and TRBJ1-2; D is ambiguous. Germline-derived CDR1 and CDR2 are GTSNPN and SVGIG (reference sequence). V gave up 0 bases and J gave up 8 bases, with 13 bases separating them. The CDR3 is 13 residues long.

A single count supports this clone. This rearrangement joins TRBV14 to TRBJ2-5; D not certain. The CDR3 consists of 14 residues. Germline assignment: CDR1 SGHDN and CDR2 FVKESK. Deletions cut 0 bases from V and 2 bases from J, with 7 bases between. The CDR3 loop reads CASSQDPPQETQYF. Here the CDR3 DNA reads TGTGCCAGCAGCCAAGATCCCCCACAAGAGACCCAGTACTTC.

This rearrangement joins TRBV19 to TRBJ1-2, with D perhaps TRBD1 (6 bases). CDR1 and CDR2 from the germline V gene are LNHDA and SQIVND (reference sequence). The CDR3 totals 13 residues. V shed 9 bases and J shed 6 bases, with 17 bases lying between them. The CDR3 DNA reads TGTGCCAGCCAATCCCAGGGGTCTAATGGCTACACCTTC. It specifies CASQSQGSNGYTF.

The chain uses TRBV10-2 and TRBJ1-5; tentatively, D is TRBD1 (6 bases). Trimming stripped 6 bases from V and 0 bases from J, with 9 bases between. CDR3 length equals 14 residues. CDR1 and CDR2 (germline): WSHSY, SAAADI. CDR3 coding DNA: TGCGCCAGCAGGCAGACAGGTAGCAATCAGCCCCAGCATTTT. Its translation is CASRQTGSNQPQHF.